This TCR beta chain appears in the sequencing data of a study of shared clonotypes between healthy human individuals. It was into CD45RA+ naive and CD45RA-negative memory subsets that the CD4+ cells were split. As regards this clone: Its target is not known.

Whole-study results and caveats: Clonotypes not shared had lower generation probabilities than those common to all four donors.

The V and J ends lost 6 bases and 6 bases respectively, with 14 bases between them. Germline CDR1 is MNHEY and CDR2 is SVGAGI. This CDR3 region has 13 residues. Each replicate PCR on the sorted subsets used 200 to 250 ng DNA (roughly 30,000 T cell genomes). In the original processing: Filtering of immunoSEQ junctional sequences could not match full-length read filtering. Some clones are missing from TCRdb's copy, which holds only in-frame ones; the method was immunoSEQ multiplex PCR. V, J and clone size are taken as reported in that table, and D and trimming were inferred from the DNA itself. The table records about 2 million clones, 85% to 95% of them present only once.

The rearrangement links TRBV6-5 to TRBJ1-2, with unresolved D. Sequenced sample: naive CD4+ T cells sorted from blood. This sample's subset: CD45RA+ positively selected. This TCR came from a man in his late teens or twenties in good health. The DNA of the CDR3 is TGTGCCAGCAGAACGGGCACACTTCATGGCTACACCTTC. Translation: CASRTGTLHGYTF.